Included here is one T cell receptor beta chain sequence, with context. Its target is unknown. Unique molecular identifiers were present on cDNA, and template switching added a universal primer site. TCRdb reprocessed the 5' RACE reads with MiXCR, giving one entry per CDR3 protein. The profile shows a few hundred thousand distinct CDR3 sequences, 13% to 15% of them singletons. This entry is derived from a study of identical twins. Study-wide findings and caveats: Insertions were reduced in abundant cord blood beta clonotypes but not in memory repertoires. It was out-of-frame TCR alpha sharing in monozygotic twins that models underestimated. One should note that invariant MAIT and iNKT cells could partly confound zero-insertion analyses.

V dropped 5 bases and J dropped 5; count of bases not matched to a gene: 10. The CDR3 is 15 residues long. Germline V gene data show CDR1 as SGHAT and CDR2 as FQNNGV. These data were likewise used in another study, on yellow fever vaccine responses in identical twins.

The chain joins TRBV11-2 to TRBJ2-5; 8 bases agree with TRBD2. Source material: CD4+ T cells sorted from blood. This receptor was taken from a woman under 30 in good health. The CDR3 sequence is CASSPAGLELETQYF. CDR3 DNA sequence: TGTGCCAGCAGCCCCGCGGGACTAGAGCTCGAGACCCAGTACTTC.